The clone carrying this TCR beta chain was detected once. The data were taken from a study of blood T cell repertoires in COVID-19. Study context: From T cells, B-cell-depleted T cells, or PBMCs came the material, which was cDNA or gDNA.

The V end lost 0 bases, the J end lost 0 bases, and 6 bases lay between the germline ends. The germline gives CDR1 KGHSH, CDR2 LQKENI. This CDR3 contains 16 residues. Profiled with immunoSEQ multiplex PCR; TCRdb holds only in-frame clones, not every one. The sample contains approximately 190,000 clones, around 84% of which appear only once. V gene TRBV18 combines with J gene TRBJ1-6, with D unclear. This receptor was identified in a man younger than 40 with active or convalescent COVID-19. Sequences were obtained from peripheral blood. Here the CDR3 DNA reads TGTGCCAGCTCACCACCAAGTAGCTCCTATAATTCACCCCTCCACTTT. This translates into CASSPPSSSYNSPLHF.